This is a list of T cell receptor beta chains from one sample in a study of shared clonotypes between healthy human individuals. The assay was immunoSEQ multiplex PCR, and TCRdb's table has in-frame clones only and misses some. In the table there are 2 million to 3 million clones, over 85% of which are singletons. The sequencing sample was made of naive CD4+ T cells from PBMCs. These receptor sequences come from a man younger than 35 in good health. Some clones in this sample may be carry-over from other donors' samples. Both conserved end residues are part of each CDR3. A D gene is named only where the DNA matches it firmly. Rows give clone size only sometimes, using once, few, many, or a class for an expanded clone.

TRBD1	TRBV27	few	TRBJ1-5	CARNGTGEFRSNQPQHF	TGTGCCAGGAATGGGACAGGGGAGTTTCGGAGCAATCAGCCCCAGCATTTT
.	TRBV4-2	.	TRBJ2-3	CASSQDRTATDTQYF	TGTGCCAGCAGCCAAGATCGGACGGCCACAGATACGCAGTATTTT
.	TRBV2	.	TRBJ1-6	CASSDTGRDYSPLHF	TGTGCCAGCAGTGATACGGGCAGGGACTATTCACCCCTCCACTTT
TRBD2	TRBV18	.	TRBJ2-1	CASSPLLLAGGSYNEQFF	TGTGCCAGCTCACCACTTCTACTAGCGGGAGGGTCCTACAATGAGCAGTTCTTC
TRBD1	TRBV2	.	TRBJ1-6	CASSDIGGNSPLHF	TGTGCCAGCAGTGATATAGGGGGCAATTCACCCCTCCACTTT
.	TRBV25-1	once	TRBJ2-7	CASRRGSSYEQYF	TGTGCCAGCCGCCGGGGCAGCTCCTACGAGCAGTACTTC
.	TRBV7-3	.	TRBJ2-4	CASSPKGGPWENIQYF	TGTGCCAGCAGCCCTAAAGGGGGACCGTGGGAAAACATTCAGTACTTC
.	TRBV9	.	TRBJ2-6	CASSTRGAGANVLTF	TGTGCCAGCAGCACCAGGGGGGCAGGGGCCAACGTCCTGACTTTC
.	TRBV5-4	.	TRBJ2-5	CASSLVPQETQYF	TGTGCCAGCAGCTTGGTTCCGCAAGAGACCCAGTACTTC
TRBD2	TRBV28	.	TRBJ2-5	CASSSSGTSGRARETQYF	TGTGCCAGCAGTTCATCCGGGACTAGCGGGAGGGCCAGGGAGACCCAGTACTTC
.	TRBV28	once	TRBJ2-7	CASLNSGSSYEQYF	TGTGCCAGCTTGAATAGCGGTAGCTCCTACGAGCAGTACTTC
.	TRBV6-5	.	TRBJ1-3	CASSYSRGMDGNTIYF	TGTGCCAGCAGTTACTCGCGGGGAATGGATGGAAACACCATATATTTT
TRBD2	TRBV4-2	.	TRBJ2-1	CASSQELAGETYNEQFF	TGTGCCAGCAGCCAAGAGCTAGCGGGAGAGACTTACAATGAGCAGTTCTTC
.	TRBV27	few	TRBJ1-1	CASSFGAGMNTEAFF	TGTGCCAGCAGTTTCGGGGCGGGAATGAACACTGAAGCTTTCTTT
.	TRBV4-3	.	TRBJ2-4	CASSHPRTDSPTLAKNIQYF	TGCGCCAGCAGCCACCCCAGAACAGACAGTCCGACCCTAGCCAAAAACATTCAGTACTTC
TRBD1	TRBV6-5	.	TRBJ1-2	CASSYRQGGGYTF	TGTGCCAGCAGTTACCGGCAGGGGGGCGGCTACACCTTC
.	TRBV15	.	TRBJ2-7	CATSRDYGGEQYF	TGTGCCACCAGCAGAGATTACGGGGGCGAGCAGTACTTC
.	TRBV6-5	once	TRBJ1-5	CASSYSYGNQPQHF	TGTGCCAGCAGTTACTCTTACGGCAATCAGCCCCAGCATTTT
.	TRBV5-4	.	TRBJ1-3	CASSPSFREGGNTIYF	TGTGCCAGCAGCCCCTCCTTCAGGGAAGGCGGAAACACCATATATTTT